Listed below are T cell receptor beta chains from one sample, sequenced in a study of response to subunit inactivated influenza vaccine. TCRdb processed the RT-PCR reads anew with MiXCR; each CDR3 protein has one entry. The sample has a few hundred thousand distinct CDR3 sequences, approximately 7.7% seen once. Sequencing was performed on PBMCs from blood, taken around 25 months after vaccination. These receptors all come from a man between 50 and 70 years old who received an inactivated influenza vaccine. The CDR3 runs from the conserved cysteine through the conserved F or W. D genes are given only for firm matches. Rows may omit the clone size; those that give it use once, few, many or a size class.

D	V	J	size	CDR3	DNA
TRBD2	TRBV5-1	TRBJ2-1	many	CASRRVSGNLNEQFF	TGCGCCAGCAGACGAGTTAGCGGGAATCTGAATGAGCAGTTCTTC
TRBD2	TRBV29-1	TRBJ2-1	many	CSVGPGGPYNEQFF	TGCAGCGTTGGTCCGGGAGGGCCCTACAATGAGCAGTTCTTC
.	TRBV12-3/TRBV12-4	TRBJ1-6	many	CASSWGRDSPLHF	TGTGCCAGCAGTTGGGGCAGGGATTCACCCCTCCACTTT
.	TRBV7-3	TRBJ2-2	few	CASSSATGELFF	TGTGCCAGCAGCTCTGCCACCGGGGAGCTGTTTTTT
TRBD1	TRBV20-1	TRBJ2-7	many	CSANPRTGIREQYF	TGCAGTGCTAACCCCCGGACAGGGATCCGCGAGCAGTACTTC
TRBD1	TRBV7-9	TRBJ1-4	few	CASSSGTGGSEKLFF	TGTGCCAGCAGCTCCGGGACAGGGGGTTCCGAAAAACTGTTTTTT
TRBD1	TRBV7-6	TRBJ2-3	many	CASSSGQGTDTQYF	TGTGCCAGCAGCTCAGGACAGGGCACAGATACGCAGTATTTT
TRBD2	TRBV29-1	TRBJ2-7	few	CSVVGGSPHGSYEQYF	TGCAGCGTTGTGGGGGGGTCACCTCATGGCTCCTACGAGCAGTACTTC
TRBD1	TRBV19	TRBJ2-7	many	CASSTYRGPYEQYF	TGTGCCAGTAGTACGTACAGGGGGCCCTACGAGCAGTACTTC
TRBD1	TRBV29-1	TRBJ2-5	many	CSATGLETQYF	TGCAGCGCGACAGGGTTGGAGACCCAGTACTTC
.	TRBV7-2	TRBJ2-7	.	CASSPQQGPYEQYF	TGTGCCAGCAGCCCCCAGCAGGGCCCCTACGAGCAGTACTTC
.	TRBV5-1	TRBJ1-5	few	CASSLNGLNQPQHF	TGCGCCAGCAGCTTGAATGGACTCAATCAGCCCCAGCATTTT
.	TRBV20-1	TRBJ2-7	.	CSARERSSYEQYF	TGCAGTGCTAGAGAGCGGAGCTCCTACGAGCAGTACTTC
TRBD1	TRBV4-3	TRBJ1-1	few	CASRDRVSMNTEAFF	TGCGCCAGCAGGGACAGGGTCTCAATGAACACTGAAGCTTTCTTT
.	TRBV19	TRBJ1-5	many	CASSIASNQPQHF	TGTGCCAGTAGTATCGCCTCCAATCAGCCCCAGCATTTT
TRBD2	TRBV7-9	TRBJ2-2	few	CASSLFGLAGLTGELFF	TGTGCCAGCAGCTTATTTGGACTAGCGGGTCTGACCGGGGAGCTGTTTTTT
.	TRBV7-6	TRBJ2-7	many	CASSLTESSYEQYF	TGTGCCAGCAGCTTGACAGAGAGCTCCTACGAGCAGTACTTC
.	TRBV24-1	TRBJ2-4	many	CATSASDPNSDFKNIQYF	TGTGCCACCAGTGCCTCTGACCCGAACAGCGATTTTAAAAACATTCAGTACTTC
.	TRBV6-6	TRBJ2-7	.	CASSNGVIYEQYF	TGTGCCAGCAGTAACGGGGTTATCTACGAGCAGTACTTC
TRBD1	TRBV6-2/TRBV6-3	TRBJ2-3	.	CASSYQGATDTQYF	TGTGCCAGCAGTTATCAGGGGGCGACAGATACGCAGTATTTT
TRBD1	TRBV4-2	TRBJ1-3	few	CASSQGQGASGNTIYF	TGTGCCAGCAGCCAGGGACAGGGGGCCTCTGGAAACACCATATATTTT
TRBD1	TRBV28	TRBJ1-5	many	CASSSTGGQGNQPQHF	TGTGCCAGCAGCTCCACCGGGGGACAGGGTAATCAGCCCCAGCATTTT
TRBD2	TRBV15	TRBJ2-1	many	CATSRTGTSYHEQFF	TGTGCCACCAGCAGAACCGGGACTAGCTACCATGAGCAGTTCTTC
.	TRBV5-6	TRBJ1-5	many	CASSLFGSTIQPQHF	TGTGCCAGCAGCTTATTCGGTTCCACAATTCAGCCCCAGCATTTT
.	TRBV29-1	TRBJ2-1	.	CSAREIVNNEQFF	TGCAGCGCTCGGGAGATAGTAAACAATGAGCAGTTCTTC
.	TRBV3-1	TRBJ1-2	.	CASGLGQGYTF	TGTGCCAGCGGCCTCGGACAGGGCTACACCTTC
TRBD2	TRBV6-2/TRBV6-3	TRBJ2-7	few	CASSASGDPYEQYF	TGTGCCAGCAGCGCTAGCGGGGACCCCTACGAGCAGTACTTC
TRBD2	TRBV20-1	TRBJ2-1	.	CSARRLAGGYNEQFF	TGCAGTGCTAGGAGACTAGCGGGTGGATACAATGAGCAGTTCTTC
TRBD1	TRBV5-1	TRBJ1-6	many	CASSLGQANSPLHF	TGTGCCAGCAGCCTAGGACAGGCGAATTCACCCCTCCACTTT
TRBD1	TRBV9	TRBJ2-7	many	CASSVDAGGTYEQYF	TGTGCCAGCAGCGTAGATGCAGGGGGAACTTACGAGCAGTACTTC
.	TRBV10-3	TRBJ2-1	many	CAISDGGTNYNEQFF	TGTGCCATCAGTGATGGAGGGACAAATTACAATGAGCAGTTCTTC
.	TRBV13	TRBJ2-7	.	CASSSLPGEQYF	TGTGCCAGCAGCTCCCTACCGGGCGAGCAGTACTTC
TRBD1	TRBV5-6	TRBJ1-6	few	CASSTGQGNSPLHF	TGTGCCAGCAGCACGGGACAGGGGAATTCACCCCTCCACTTT
.	TRBV7-8	TRBJ1-5	few	CASSAVGGSNQPQHF	TGTGCCAGCAGCGCAGTTGGGGGTAGCAATCAGCCCCAGCATTTT
.	TRBV6-2/TRBV6-3	TRBJ2-5	few	CASSSPLTGRQETQYF	TGTGCCAGCAGTTCCCCCTTAACGGGCCGCCAAGAGACCCAGTACTTC
.	TRBV6-1	TRBJ1-2	.	CASSRRVTNYGYTF	TGTGCCAGCAGCCGCAGGGTAACTAACTATGGCTACACCTTC
TRBD2	TRBV24-1	TRBJ2-2	.	CATSDLVSGGLTGELFF	TGTGCCACCAGTGATTTAGTGTCGGGGGGACTCACCGGGGAGCTGTTTTTT
.	TRBV7-2	TRBJ1-1	few	CASSFGLPEAFF	TGTGCCAGCAGTTTCGGACTACCTGAAGCTTTCTTT
TRBD2	TRBV3-1	TRBJ2-1	.	CASSQVVQREGYEQFF	TGTGCCAGCAGCCAAGTGGTCCAGCGGGAGGGCTATGAGCAGTTCTTC
.	TRBV7-2	TRBJ1-2	few	CASSPNAGAGGYTF	TGTGCCAGCAGCCCCAATGCAGGGGCCGGTGGCTACACCTTC
TRBD1	TRBV10-3	TRBJ2-7	few	CAIRAGTGGYEQYF	TGTGCCATCAGAGCCGGGACAGGGGGTTACGAGCAGTACTTC
.	TRBV10-3	TRBJ2-7	few	CAISAQTYEQYF	TGTGCCATCAGTGCCCAGACATACGAGCAGTACTTC
TRBD1	TRBV12-3/TRBV12-4	TRBJ1-2	.	CASSPPGQGSRYTF	TGTGCCAGCAGTCCCCCGGGACAGGGATCACGCTACACCTTC
.	TRBV9	TRBJ1-5	.	CANSADAGPRVQHF	TGTGCCAACAGCGCCGATGCCGGGCCCCGAGTCCAGCATTTT
.	TRBV6-1	TRBJ1-3	many	CASMSLSSGNTIYF	TGTGCCAGCATGAGCCTGAGCTCTGGAAACACCATATATTTT
.	TRBV5-1	TRBJ1-4	few	CASSYSLGEKLFF	TGCGCCAGCAGTTACAGTCTTGGAGAAAAACTGTTTTTT
.	TRBV11-2	TRBJ2-1	few	CASSLAGDSRREQFF	TGTGCCAGCAGCTTAGCCGGGGACTCTAGGAGGGAGCAGTTCTTC
.	TRBV28	TRBJ2-7	many	CASSDLAGSYEQYF	TGTGCCAGCAGTGACCTGGCGGGGAGCTACGAGCAGTACTTC